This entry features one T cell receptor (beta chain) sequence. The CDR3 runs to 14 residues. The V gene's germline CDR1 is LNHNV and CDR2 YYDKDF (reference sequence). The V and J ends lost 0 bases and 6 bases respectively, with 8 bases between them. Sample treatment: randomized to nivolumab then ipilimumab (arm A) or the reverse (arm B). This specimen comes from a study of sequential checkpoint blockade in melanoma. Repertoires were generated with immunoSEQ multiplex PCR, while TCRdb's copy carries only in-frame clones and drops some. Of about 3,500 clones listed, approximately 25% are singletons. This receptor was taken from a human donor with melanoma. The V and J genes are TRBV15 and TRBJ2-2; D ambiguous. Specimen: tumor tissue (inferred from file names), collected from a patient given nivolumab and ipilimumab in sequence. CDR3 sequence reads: CATSRDYTAGELFF. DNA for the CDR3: TGTGCCACCAGCAGAGATTATACTGCCGGGGAGCTGTTTTTT.